These T cell receptor beta chains were read from a single sample in a study of regulatory T cells in long-lasting Graves disease. TCRdb fed the multiplex PCR reads into MiXCR, producing one record per CDR3 protein. The table has approximately 290,000 distinct CDR3 sequences, roughly 21% seen once. Sample: peripheral blood mononuclear cells (PBMCs), taken when the disease was refractory, from a patient treated with antithyroid drugs. Every receptor here comes from a female donor with Graves disease. Each CDR3 is given with its conserved first and last residue. Fields, in order: clone size, D gene, V gene, J gene, CDR3 protein, CDR3 DNA. D genes are given only for firm matches. Some rows have no size entry. The others give once, few or many, or a class for an expanded clone.

NA	NA	TRBV19	TRBJ2-2	CASTRTLNTGELFF	TGTGCCAGTACCAGGACGCTGAACACCGGGGAGCTGTTTTTT
NA	NA	TRBV5-4	TRBJ2-7	CVYSSSYEQYF	TGTGTGTATTCCAGCTCCTACGAGCAGTACTTC
few	NA	TRBV11-3	TRBJ1-1	CASSLDLLRNRDTEAFF	TGTGCCAGCAGCTTAGATCTTTTACGTAACAGAGACACTGAAGCTTTCTTT
few	NA	TRBV30	TRBJ1-4	CAGQTESNEKLFF	TGTGCCGGACAGACAGAGTCTAATGAAAAACTGTTTTTT
few	NA	TRBV5-1	TRBJ1-6	CASSLGTFNSPLHF	TGCGCCAGCAGCTTGGGGACATTTAATTCACCCCTCCACTTT
few	TRBD1	TRBV5-1	TRBJ2-3	CASTPFPGQGVYTQYF	TGCGCCAGCACCCCTTTCCCAGGACAGGGAGTATATACGCAGTATTTT
many	TRBD1	TRBV6-2/TRBV6-3	TRBJ1-5	CASSYGDRELGSRNQPQHF	TGTGCCAGCAGTTACGGAGACAGGGAGTTGGGTAGCCGCAATCAGCCCCAGCATTTT
few	NA	TRBV20-1	TRBJ2-7	CSARPVFSRYEQYF	TGCAGTGCTAGGCCCGTTTTTAGTCGCTACGAGCAGTACTTC
few	NA	TRBV7-8	TRBJ1-4	CASIRFPGEKLFF	TGTGCCAGCATTCGGTTTCCTGGGGAAAAACTGTTTTTT
few	NA	TRBV3-1	TRBJ1-1	CASSQAASGSEAFF	TGTGCCAGCAGCCAAGCCGCGTCCGGTTCTGAAGCTTTCTTT
many	NA	TRBV28	TRBJ1-5	CASSFPEGNQPQHF	TGTGCCAGCAGTTTTCCGGAGGGCAATCAGCCCCAGCATTTT
many	NA	TRBV7-2	TRBJ2-7	CASSSSLSSYEQYF	TGTGCCAGCAGCTCCTCCTTGAGCTCCTACGAGCAGTACTTC
NA	NA	TRBV7-6	TRBJ2-2	CASSLRGGTNTGELFF	TGTGCCAGCAGCTTAAGAGGCGGGACAAACACCGGGGAGCTGTTTTTT
many	NA	TRBV27	TRBJ1-5	CASSLLGRAPEHF	TGTGCCAGCAGTTTATTAGGGAGGGCCCCGGAGCATTTT
NA	NA	TRBV11-2	TRBJ1-2	CASSLVNGLLKHGYTF	TGTGCCAGCAGCTTAGTGAACGGGCTCCTGAAGCATGGCTACACCTTC
many	NA	TRBV18	TRBJ1-1	CASSPDSNTEAFF	TGTGCCAGCTCACCCGATTCGAACACTGAAGCTTTCTTT
many	NA	TRBV30	TRBJ1-6	CAWSPPGIYNSPLHF	TGTGCCTGGAGTCCCCCGGGGATCTATAATTCACCCCTCCACTTT
many	NA	TRBV15	TRBJ1-2	CATSSLGQTARSYTF	TGTGCCACCAGCAGCCTTGGACAGACCGCACGTAGCTACACCTTC
NA	NA	TRBV10-3	TRBJ2-3	CAITEGASTDTQYF	TGTGCCATCACTGAAGGGGCTAGCACAGATACGCAGTATTTT
many	NA	TRBV3-1	TRBJ2-7	CASSHSSGRLYEQYF	TGTGCCAGCAGCCATTCCAGCGGACGCCTCTACGAGCAGTACTTC
few	TRBD1	TRBV12-3/TRBV12-4	TRBJ2-1	CASSGTGGNNEQFF	TGTGCCAGCAGTGGGACAGGGGGGAATAATGAGCAGTTCTTC
NA	NA	TRBV3-1	TRBJ2-3	CASRDGINTDTQYF	TGTGCCAGTCGGGACGGGATTAACACAGATACGCAGTATTTT
NA	NA	TRBV24-1	TRBJ1-4	CATSDSRVGVAEKLFF	TGTGCCACCAGTGATTCCAGAGTGGGAGTAGCCGAAAAACTGTTTTTT
many	NA	TRBV28	TRBJ2-7	CASMLAAPSSYEQYF	TGTGCCAGCATGTTGGCCGCGCCTAGCAGCTACGAGCAGTACTTC
many	NA	TRBV10-3	TRBJ2-5	CAIKSGLSGHLQETQYF	TGTGCCATCAAGAGTGGGTTATCGGGACACCTCCAAGAGACCCAGTACTTC
many	NA	TRBV6-5	TRBJ2-5	CASSSTGVRETQYF	TGTGCCAGCAGTTCTACGGGAGTCCGGGAGACCCAGTACTTC
NA	NA	TRBV3-1	TRBJ2-3	CASSQELGTQYF	TGTGCCAGCAGCCAAGAGTTGGGTACGCAGTATTTT
NA	NA	TRBV7-9	TRBJ2-2	CASSSEFDFGGELFF	TGTGCCAGCAGCTCTGAGTTCGATTTCGGCGGGGAGCTGTTTTTT
once	NA	TRBV15	TRBJ2-2	CATSREPQGGTGELFF	TGTGCCACCAGCAGAGAGCCACAGGGGGGGACCGGGGAGCTGTTTTTT
NA	NA	TRBV7-8	TRBJ2-5	CASSQSPRILLQETQYF	TGTGCCAGCAGTCAGTCCCCCCGGATTTTGCTACAAGAGACCCAGTACTTC
few	NA	TRBV5-1	TRBJ2-3	CASRIQTYADTQYF	TGCGCCAGCAGGATACAGACTTACGCAGATACGCAGTATTTT
few	TRBD2	TRBV10-1	TRBJ2-7	CASSPSQPTLAGVAYEQYF	TGTGCCAGCAGTCCTTCCCAGCCCACTCTAGCGGGGGTAGCCTACGAGCAGTACTTC
many	NA	TRBV6-6	TRBJ2-7	CASSYSDSYEQYF	TGTGCCAGCAGTTACTCGGACTCCTACGAGCAGTACTTC
many	NA	TRBV20-1	TRBJ2-7	CSARDLGAAHEQYF	TGCAGTGCTAGAGATCTAGGGGCGGCTCACGAGCAGTACTTC
NA	NA	TRBV10-3	TRBJ2-4	CATGARENIQYF	TGTGCCACCGGGGCGAGGGAAAACATTCAGTACTTC
NA	TRBD2	TRBV7-2	TRBJ2-7	CASSLFLTSGLVSYEQYF	TGTGCCAGCAGCTTATTCCTTACTAGCGGACTAGTCTCCTACGAGCAGTACTTC
few	NA	TRBV19	TRBJ1-2	CASSKHLGTPYGYTF	TGTGCCAGTAGTAAACATCTCGGGACTCCCTATGGCTACACCTTC